This T cell receptor beta chain was retrieved from a study of T cells after posttransplantation cyclophosphamide (dated by TCRdb to 2016 to 2017). About the investigation overall: T cell repertoire reconstitution was tracked by TRB sequencing after myeloablative bone marrow transplantation in which posttransplantation cyclophosphamide was used as GVHD prophylaxis. Samples from 30 to 35 PTCy-treated patients, along with samples from some 15 of their related bone marrow donors, underwent antigen receptor sequencing. Blood from all 30 or so PTCy patients who had 1-year posttransplant specimens underwent TRB sequencing. In 3 patients, TRB sequencing was also performed on up to 3 more blood samples taken 2 to 5.2 years after transplant, and in several patients, pretransplant blood was also TRB-sequenced. Because TRA and TRB clonality correlated tightly in about 9 samples, the subsequent TCR analyses were limited to TRB only. Public TRB sequences were checked against a database of over 3,000 sequences associated with responses to pathogens, tumor antigens, self-antigens and alloantigens. Paper-wide results and their limitations: The TRB repertoires of T cells infiltrating skin or the GI tract showed only limited overlap with the TRB repertoires found in blood. Donor-recipient similarity was low at 1-2 months but rose over the first year, and later blood repertoires were often dominated by donor CD8+ memory clones. Across roughly 49 patients, TRB clonality was highly associated with recipient CMV seropositivity and CMV reactivation, and PTCy diversity was similar to diversity in CNI/methotrexate controls.

This clone has only one observation. Its antigen target is currently unknown. No quality values exist for individual bases; no much larger clone is one base distant. Genomic DNA was used for TRB sequencing, which was performed with the immunoSEQ assay at survey resolution or with the hsTCRB kit. The study's own analysis went as follows. The immunoSEQ software was used for initial read processing, and the LymphoSeq R package was used for repertoire analyses. Clonality was calculated as 1 minus normalized Shannon entropy, and the Gini coefficient was also calculated for each TRB dataset. Phenotypes of unsorted samples were inferred by mapping TRB sequences from sorted subsets of the recipient or donor onto the same recipient's unsorted samples. In its TCRdb copy, this immuneACCESS table keeps in-frame sequences only and misses some clones. Where compared with another copy, unresolved V genes explain less than half of these, and the others have no known cause. D and trimming were read from the DNA, whereas the V and J calls and clone size are those reported in that table. In all, the sample holds some 47,000 clones, and just over 85% of those were seen once. The top ten clonotypes cover about 2.7% of the sample.

PTCy-treated patients came from a prospective multi-institutional clinical trial. Peripheral blood and bone marrow mononuclear cells were isolated by Ficoll-Hypaque density centrifugation and were cryopreserved. V is shortened by 2 bases, J by 4 bases, and the region joining them spans 11 bases. From a lookup of the germline V gene, CDR1 and CDR2 are SGHVS and FQNEAQ. The CDR3 spans 14 residues, from the cysteine through the phenylalanine. The sequence is cut down to CDR3 DNA, 42 bases in frame from base 1. Recombination connected TRBV7-8 to TRBJ1-1; the D gene is perhaps TRBD1, on 5 matching bases. Specimen: PBMCs. This clonotype was sampled from a man in his thirties or forties with a blood cancer, CMV-positive, and with a related stem cell donor. Here is the DNA: TGTGCCAGCAGCTTAACCGCAGGGCCCACTGAAGCTTTCTTT. This gives the protein CASSLTAGPTEAFF. Reference TRBV7-8 and TRBJ1-1 genes cover what lies past the CDR3, so the full variable domain is GAGVSQSPRYKVAKRGQDVALRCDPISGHVSLFWYQQALGQGPEFLTYFQNEAQLDKSGLPSDRFFAERPEGSVSTLKIQRTQQEDSAVYLCASSLTAGPTEAFFGQGTRLTVV.